This TCR beta chain comes out of a study of identical twins. Study outcomes and limitations: Low generation-probability sequences were in excess among twin-shared out-of-frame alpha sequences. Conclusions rested on cross-sectional statistics rather than following the same donors. Within monozygotic twins, out-of-frame TCR alpha sharing was underestimated by the models. Within cord blood, abundant beta clonotypes carried fewer insertions, but memory repertoires showed no such trend.

A single record per CDR3 protein comes from TCRdb applying MiXCR to the 5' RACE reads. The table includes roughly 1.6 million distinct CDR3 sequences, about 32% detected once. About this clonotype: Its cognate antigen is unknown.

CDR3 length equals 15 residues. V was cut by 1 base and J by 9 bases, with 16 bases left in between. Germline V lookup: CDR1 SGHDN, CDR2 FVKESK. The J gene is TRBJ2-1, the V gene TRBV14; tentative D call: TRBD2 (6 bases). The clonotype originates from a newborn girl in good health. Sequenced input: cord blood. CDR3 in amino acids: CASSQVGGSGGEQFF. DNA of the CDR3: TGTGCCAGCAGCCAAGTAGGAGGGAGCGGCGGTGAGCAGTTCTTC.